A selection of T cell receptor beta chains follows, all from one sample in a study of CD8+ T cells in alopecia areata. Generated by immunoSEQ multiplex PCR, the TCRdb table keeps only in-frame clones and is missing some. Of fewer than 250,000 clones listed, about 53% are singletons. Sequenced here: CD4+ T cells sorted from blood, sampled at week 0. All receptors come from a human donor with alopecia areata. The CDR3 runs from the conserved cysteine through the conserved F or W. D genes are given only for firm matches. A row's size may be missing; if present it is once, few, many or a size class.

j_call,d_call,v_call,clone_size,cdr3_nt,cdr3_aa
TRBJ2-7,NA,TRBV23-1,NA,TGCGCCAGCAGTCAATCGTCGGCGGGGATCTCCTACGAGCAGTACTTC,CASSQSSAGISYEQYF
TRBJ2-1,TRBD2,TRBV9,NA,TGTGCCAGCAGCGTAGTGTCTAGCGGAGGATACAATGAGCAGTTCTTC,CASSVVSSGGYNEQFF
TRBJ2-2,NA,TRBV4-2,few,TGTGCCAGCAGCCAAGATCCCTTAACTAGCCCGAACACCGGGGAGCTGTTTTTT,CASSQDPLTSPNTGELFF
TRBJ1-1,NA,TRBV11-2,few,TGTGCCAGCAGCTCCGGAGGAGGGACGGGTAAAGCTTTCTTT,CASSSGGGTGKAFF
TRBJ1-1,TRBD1,TRBV4-1,NA,TGCGCCAGCAGCCAAGATACCCGAGTAACAGGGGCGAACACTGAAGCTTTCTTT,CASSQDTRVTGANTEAFF
TRBJ1-2,TRBD1,TRBV29-1,NA,TGCAGCGTTGGAACGACAGGGGAGGAGACCTTC,CSVGTTGEETF
TRBJ1-1,NA,TRBV7-2,NA,TGTGCCAGCAGCTCCCTACGGGCAGCAGAGGCTTTCTTT,CASSSLRAAEAFF
TRBJ1-2,NA,TRBV29-1,few,TGCAGCGTTGAAGATCAAAGAGGGGGAGGCAGGAACTATGGCTACACCTTC,CSVEDQRGGGRNYGYTF
TRBJ2-3,NA,TRBV10-2,NA,TGCGCCAGCAGCTTGAGGGAAGTCACAGATACGCAGTATTTT,CASSLREVTDTQYF
TRBJ2-5,NA,TRBV20-1,NA,TGCAGTGCTGGTCTAGCAGAGACCCAGTACTTC,CSAGLAETQYF
TRBJ1-4,NA,TRBV7-9,few,TGTGCCAGCAGCCTTCAGGGGACTAATGAAAAACTGTTTTTT,CASSLQGTNEKLFF
TRBJ1-2,NA,TRBV19,NA,TGTGCCAGTAGTATCCGGGACGGAAACTATGGCTACACCTTC,CASSIRDGNYGYTF
TRBJ2-3,TRBD1,TRBV30,NA,TGTGCCTGGAGTGTAACCCCGGGACAGGGGACAGATACGCAGTATTTT,CAWSVTPGQGTDTQYF
TRBJ2-1,NA,TRBV11-2,NA,TGTGCCAGCAGCTTAGTGGCGGGGTTTTACAATGAGCAGTTCTTC,CASSLVAGFYNEQFF
TRBJ2-4,TRBD2,TRBV6-5,NA,TGTGCCAGCAGAGATGTGGGGGGGAACATTCAGTACTTC,CASRDVGGNIQYF
TRBJ2-1,TRBD2,TRBV7-9,few,TGTGCCAGCAGCTCCCTAGCGGGGAGAGACAATGAGCAGTTCTTC,CASSSLAGRDNEQFF
TRBJ2-3,NA,TRBV29-1,NA,TGCAGCGTTGAGGATGGCTCTAGCACAGATACGCAGTATTTT,CSVEDGSSTDTQYF
TRBJ2-3,NA,TRBV27,NA,TGTGCCAGCAGTTTAGGGTGGACAGATACGCAGTATTTT,CASSLGWTDTQYF
TRBJ2-2,NA,TRBV7-9,medium-sized,TGTGCCAGCAGCTTAGCGTGGGAGAACACCGGGGAGCTGTTTTTT,CASSLAWENTGELFF
TRBJ1-6,NA,TRBV29-1,few,TGCAGCCGACGAAAGTCTTCGGTGGATTCACCCCTCCACTTT,CSRRKSSVDSPLHF
TRBJ2-4,TRBD1,TRBV25-1,NA,TGTGCCAGCAGACCAAACTACAGGGGGCTCTGGGAAAACATTCAGTACTTC,CASRPNYRGLWENIQYF
TRBJ2-7,NA,TRBV29-1,NA,TGCAGCGTTGGCTCCCAGGGGTCGGTTTACGAGCAGTACTTC,CSVGSQGSVYEQYF
TRBJ2-2,TRBD1,TRBV9,NA,TGTGCCAGCAGCACCCGGGACAGGGTTAGAACCGGGGAGCTGTTTTTT,CASSTRDRVRTGELFF
TRBJ2-2,TRBD1,TRBV29-1,NA,TGCAGCGTTGAAGCCCAGGGGGCTGGGGAGCTGTTTTTT,CSVEAQGAGELFF
TRBJ2-1,TRBD1,TRBV19,few,TGTGCCAGTAGTATTTCCAGGGGGACCAATGAGCAGTTCTTC,CASSISRGTNEQFF
TRBJ1-1,NA,TRBV29-1,NA,TGCAGCGTTACGAACCGATTGCTATTGAACACTGAAGCTTTCTTT,CSVTNRLLLNTEAFF
TRBJ1-5,NA,TRBV30,few,TGTGCCTGGAGTGTACTCGAGGGGCAGCCCCAGCATTTT,CAWSVLEGQPQHF
TRBJ2-2,NA,TRBV5-1,few,TGCGCCAGCAGCTTGATGGAGGACGGGGAGCTGTTTTTT,CASSLMEDGELFF
TRBJ2-1,TRBD2,TRBV5-1,few,TGCGCCAGCAGCCCGAGCGGGAGGTACAATGAGCAGTTCTTC,CASSPSGRYNEQFF
TRBJ2-7,TRBD2,TRBV7-9,NA,TGTGCCAGCAGCCACCCCGGGACTAAGGACTACGAGCAGTACTTC,CASSHPGTKDYEQYF
TRBJ1-5,TRBD1,TRBV5-8,NA,TGTGCCAGCAGCTTCAGGGGGCGATCGAGCAATCAGCCCCAGCATTTT,CASSFRGRSSNQPQHF
TRBJ1-2,NA,TRBV7-9,NA,TGTGCCAGCAGCTCGGGGACAATCAGGAGTGGCTACACCTTC,CASSSGTIRSGYTF